This is a list of T cell receptor beta chains from one sample in a study of cytomegalovirus exposure and HLA in healthy donors. The method was immunoSEQ multiplex PCR; TCRdb's version includes in-frame clones alone and lacks a portion of them. Here the sample table reports some 110,000 clones. Material for sequencing was PBMCs. These receptors originate from a man in his forties in good health and CMV-seropositive. CDR3s include the opening cysteine and the closing phenylalanine or tryptophan. A D gene is named only where the DNA matches it firmly.

TGTGCCAGCAAATCCCAAAACTCCTATAATTCACCCCTCCACTTT,CASKSQNSYNSPLHF,NA,TRBV2,TRBJ1-6
TGTGCCAGCAGTTATAGGGTACGAGGGGAGACCCAGTACTTC,CASSYRVRGETQYF,NA,TRBV6-5,TRBJ2-5
TGTGCCAGTAGTACCCAGACAGGGGGTTCCGGGGAGCTGTTTTTT,CASSTQTGGSGELFF,TRBD1,TRBV19,TRBJ2-2
TGTGCCAGCAGCGGGGAGGGGACGGGGACTGAAGCTTTCTTT,CASSGEGTGTEAFF,NA,TRBV6-1,TRBJ1-1
TGCGCCAGCAGCCCTCGGGGGAGGCAAGAGACCCAGTACTTC,CASSPRGRQETQYF,NA,TRBV4-3,TRBJ2-5
TGTGCCAGCAGCCCGTCGGGGGCGGGAGGGCAGCCCCAGCATTTT,CASSPSGAGGQPQHF,NA,TRBV7-9,TRBJ1-5
TGTGCCAGCAGTTTGTTTCCCAGGGACAGGCAGTACTTC,CASSLFPRDRQYF,TRBD1,TRBV28,TRBJ2-5
TGTGCCAGCAGTTTAATTGGACAGGGTATAAACATTCAGTACTTC,CASSLIGQGINIQYF,TRBD1,TRBV28,TRBJ2-4
TGTGCCAGCAGTACAGCCGTCTCATACGAGCAGTACTTC,CASSTAVSYEQYF,NA,TRBV6-1,TRBJ2-7
TGTGCCAGCAGCGTAGTCACGAACAATCAGGCTGAAGCTTTCTTT,CASSVVTNNQAEAFF,NA,TRBV9,TRBJ1-1
TGCGCCAGCAGTGATGACAAGAACACTGAAGCTTTCTTT,CASSDDKNTEAFF,NA,TRBV10-1,TRBJ1-1
TGTGCCAGCAGCTTACTCGATGTACTAAGGAACGAGCAGTACTTC,CASSLLDVLRNEQYF,NA,TRBV11-2,TRBJ2-7
TGCAGCGTCGCCGGGACTAGCGATGCGCAGTATTTT,CSVAGTSDAQYF,TRBD2,TRBV29-1,TRBJ2-3
TGTGCCAGCAGCCTCATGACTAGCGGGAGTTACGAGCAGTACTTC,CASSLMTSGSYEQYF,TRBD2,TRBV27,TRBJ2-7
TGTGCCAGCAGCTCTAGCGGGAGGGAGTCAGATACGCAGTATTTT,CASSSSGRESDTQYF,TRBD2,TRBV7-2,TRBJ2-3
TGTGCCAGCAGTCCTCAGGGTTACGAGCAGTACTTC,CASSPQGYEQYF,NA,TRBV2,TRBJ2-7
TGTGCCAGCAGCCGCCTGACAGGGGACTATGGCTACACCTTC,CASSRLTGDYGYTF,TRBD1,TRBV5-8,TRBJ1-2
TGTGCCAGCAGGGGTGATTTGTTTACGGGGGAGCAGTACTTC,CASRGDLFTGEQYF,NA,TRBV11-2,TRBJ2-7
TGTGCCAGCTCACCAGGTTTCCGGACAGGCTCTGGAAACACCATATATTTT,CASSPGFRTGSGNTIYF,TRBD1,TRBV18,TRBJ1-3
TGTGCCAGCAGTTACCGGGGACAGGGAGGCACAGATACGCAGTATTTT,CASSYRGQGGTDTQYF,TRBD1,TRBV6-5,TRBJ2-3
TGCAGTGCGCCGGGTGGTGGCTACACCTTC,CSAPGGGYTF,NA,TRBV20-1,TRBJ1-2
TGCGCCAGCAGTTGGACTAGCGGGAGGAACCGTCCCCCTAGCACAGATACGCAGTATTTT,CASSWTSGRNRPPSTDTQYF,TRBD2,TRBV5-1,TRBJ2-3
TGTGCCAGCAGTCTCGACAGGCCGAACACCGGGGAGCTGTTTTTT,CASSLDRPNTGELFF,NA,TRBV28,TRBJ2-2
TGTGCCAGTAGTACCCAACCGGGGTACACTGAAGCTTTCTTT,CASSTQPGYTEAFF,NA,TRBV19,TRBJ1-1
TGTGCCAGCAGTTTAACCGGAGCAGGGGGCAACTCTGAAGCTTTCTTT,CASSLTGAGGNSEAFF,TRBD1,TRBV28,TRBJ1-1
TGTGCCAGTAGGTCGGCAGCGATGAACACTGAAGCTTTCTTT,CASRSAAMNTEAFF,NA,TRBV19,TRBJ1-1
TGTGCCAGCAGTTACGGTGGACTAGCGGGACCCTACGAGCAGTACTTC,CASSYGGLAGPYEQYF,TRBD2,TRBV6-5,TRBJ2-7
TGCGCCAGCAGCTTGAATACAGTGAACACCGGGGAGCTGTTTTTT,CASSLNTVNTGELFF,NA,TRBV5-1,TRBJ2-2
TGTGCCAGTAGCCCAGGGTACAATGAGCAGTTCTTC,CASSPGYNEQFF,NA,TRBV19,TRBJ2-1
TGTGCCAGCAGTCCAATACAGGGATGGCGGGGCTACACCTTC,CASSPIQGWRGYTF,NA,TRBV28,TRBJ1-2
TGTGCCAGCAGTTTATTCACGACAGGGGGCCCTCGGGTGAAAGCTTTCTTT,CASSLFTTGGPRVKAFF,TRBD1,TRBV28,TRBJ1-1
TGTGCCAGCAGTTACTCTGACAGTCCCTGTCCCGGGGAGCTGTTTTTT,CASSYSDSPCPGELFF,NA,TRBV6-5,TRBJ2-2
TGTGCCTGGAGTAGTACCGGAGCCGGCTACACCTTC,CAWSSTGAGYTF,NA,TRBV30,TRBJ1-2
TGTGCCAGCAGTTTTGCTAGCGGGCCCCCGGAGACCCAGTACTTC,CASSFASGPPETQYF,TRBD2,TRBV27,TRBJ2-5
TGTGCCAGCAGCGAAGGACCCGGGACATTATACGAGCAGTACTTC,CASSEGPGTLYEQYF,NA,TRBV11-2,TRBJ2-7
TGTGCCAGCAGCCTTCGGACAGGGGGTGGCACTGAAGCTTTCTTT,CASSLRTGGGTEAFF,TRBD1,TRBV14,TRBJ1-1